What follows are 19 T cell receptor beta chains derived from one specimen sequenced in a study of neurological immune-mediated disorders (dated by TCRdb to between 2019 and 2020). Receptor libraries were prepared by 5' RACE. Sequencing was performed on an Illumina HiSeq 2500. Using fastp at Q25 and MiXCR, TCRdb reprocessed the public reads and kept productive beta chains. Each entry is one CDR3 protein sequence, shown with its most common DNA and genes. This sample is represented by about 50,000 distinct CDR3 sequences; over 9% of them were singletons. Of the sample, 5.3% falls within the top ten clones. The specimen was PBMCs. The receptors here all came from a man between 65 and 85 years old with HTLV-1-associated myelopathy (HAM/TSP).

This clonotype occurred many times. The CDR3: CSASLRTGGRTDTQYF. The CDR3 bases are TGCAGTGCTAGCTTAAGGACAGGGGGCCGCACAGATACGCAGTATTTT. The chain couples TRBV20-1 to TRBJ2-3, with TRBD1 matching 11 bases. J was trimmed by 1 base and V by 3 bases; bases with no gene match: 6. Germline V lookup: CDR1 DFQATT, CDR2 SNEGSKA (reference sequence). This CDR3 has 16 amino acids.

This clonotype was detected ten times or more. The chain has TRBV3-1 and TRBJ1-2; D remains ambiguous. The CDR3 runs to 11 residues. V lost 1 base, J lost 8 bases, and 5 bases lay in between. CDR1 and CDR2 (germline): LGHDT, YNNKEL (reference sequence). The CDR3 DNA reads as TGTGCCAGCAGCCAAGCGCAGGGCTACACCTTC. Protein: CASSQAQGYTF.

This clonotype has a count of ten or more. CDR3 protein: CASSRIGVRTGELFF. Written as DNA, the CDR3 is TGTGCCAGCAGCCGGATCGGGGTTAGAACCGGGGAGCTGTTTTTT. The gene calls are TRBV7-9 and TRBJ2-2; D might be TRBD2 (5 bases). The CDR3 consists of 15 residues. From germline, CDR1 is SEHNR and CDR2 FQNEAQ (reference sequence). V was shortened by 5 bases and J by 5 bases, with 15 bases between the two germline ends.

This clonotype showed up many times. The CDR3 nucleotides read TGTGCCAGCAGTGAACAACGGGGGATCGGTGAAAAACTGTTTTTT. Protein: CASSEQRGIGEKLFF. The rearrangement links TRBV6-1 to TRBJ1-4, with D possibly matching TRBD1 (5 bases). From germline, CDR1 is MNHNS and CDR2 SASEGT. Trimming shortened V by 2 bases and J by 7 bases, and 14 bases separated the two germline ends. This CDR3 comprises 15 residues.

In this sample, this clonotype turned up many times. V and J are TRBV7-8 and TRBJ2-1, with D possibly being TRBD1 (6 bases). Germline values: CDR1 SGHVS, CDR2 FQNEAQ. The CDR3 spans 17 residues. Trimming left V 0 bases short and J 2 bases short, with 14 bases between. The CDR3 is CASSLARDMNPYNEQFF. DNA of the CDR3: TGTGCCAGCAGCTTAGCCCGGGACATGAACCCCTACAATGAGCAGTTCTTC.

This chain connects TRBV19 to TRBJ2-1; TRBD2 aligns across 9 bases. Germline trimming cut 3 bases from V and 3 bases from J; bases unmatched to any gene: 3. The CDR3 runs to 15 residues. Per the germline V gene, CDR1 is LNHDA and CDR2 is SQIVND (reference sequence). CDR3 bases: TGTGCCAGTAGTATCGCTAGCGGGGACTACAATGAGCAGTTCTTC. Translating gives CASSIASGDYNEQFF.

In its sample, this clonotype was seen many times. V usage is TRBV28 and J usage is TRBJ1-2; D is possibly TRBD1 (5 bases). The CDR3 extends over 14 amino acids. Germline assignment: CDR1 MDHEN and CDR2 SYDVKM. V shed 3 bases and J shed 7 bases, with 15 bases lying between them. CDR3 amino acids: CASSFRRVFSGYTF. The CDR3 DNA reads TGTGCCAGCAGTTTCCGCAGGGTGTTTAGTGGCTACACCTTC.

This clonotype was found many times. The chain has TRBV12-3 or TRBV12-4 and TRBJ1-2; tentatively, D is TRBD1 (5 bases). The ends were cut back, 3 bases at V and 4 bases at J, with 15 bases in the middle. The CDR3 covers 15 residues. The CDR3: CASSFDGGGFYGYTF. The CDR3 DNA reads TGTGCCAGCAGTTTTGATGGGGGTGGGTTCTATGGCTACACCTTC.

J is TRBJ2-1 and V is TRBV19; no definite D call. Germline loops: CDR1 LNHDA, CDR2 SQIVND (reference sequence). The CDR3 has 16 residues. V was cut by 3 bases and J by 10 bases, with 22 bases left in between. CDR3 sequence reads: CASSMPWRTGIREQFF. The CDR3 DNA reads TGTGCCAGTAGTATGCCCTGGCGGACGGGTATACGCGAGCAGTTCTTC.

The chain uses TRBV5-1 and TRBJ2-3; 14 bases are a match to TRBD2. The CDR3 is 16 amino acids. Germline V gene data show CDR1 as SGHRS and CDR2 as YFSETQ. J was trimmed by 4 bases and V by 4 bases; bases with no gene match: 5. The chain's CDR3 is CASSEGTSGSSDTQYF. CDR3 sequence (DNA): TGCGCCAGCAGCGAAGGGACTAGCGGGAGCTCAGATACGCAGTATTTT.

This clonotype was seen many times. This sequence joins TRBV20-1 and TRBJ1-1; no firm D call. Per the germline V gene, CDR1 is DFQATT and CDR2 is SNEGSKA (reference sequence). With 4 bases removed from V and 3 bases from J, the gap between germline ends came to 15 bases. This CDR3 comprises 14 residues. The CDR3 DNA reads TGCAGTGCTATTGGGGAATTTTTGGACACTGAAGCTTTCTTT. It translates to CSAIGEFLDTEAFF.

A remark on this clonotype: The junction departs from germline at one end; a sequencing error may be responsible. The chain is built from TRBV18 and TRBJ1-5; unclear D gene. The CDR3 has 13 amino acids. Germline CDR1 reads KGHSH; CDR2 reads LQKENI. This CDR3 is CASTPRDSEPQHF. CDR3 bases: TGTGCCAGCACACCCCGCGATTCGGAGCCCCAGCATTTT.

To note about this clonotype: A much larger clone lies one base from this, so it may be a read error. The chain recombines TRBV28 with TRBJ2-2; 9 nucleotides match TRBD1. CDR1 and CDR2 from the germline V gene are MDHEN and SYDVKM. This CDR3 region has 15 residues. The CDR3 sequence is CASSLGTGYTGEMFF. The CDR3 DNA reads TGTGCCAGCAGTCTCGGGACAGGGTACACCGGGGAGATGTTTTTT.

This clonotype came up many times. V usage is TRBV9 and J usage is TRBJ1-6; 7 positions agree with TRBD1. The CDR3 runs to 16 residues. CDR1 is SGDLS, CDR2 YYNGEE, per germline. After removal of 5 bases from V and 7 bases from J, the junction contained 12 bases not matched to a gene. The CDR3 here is CASSLQSTGLNSPLHF. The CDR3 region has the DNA TGTGCCAGCAGTTTACAATCGACAGGGCTGAATTCACCCCTCCACTTT.

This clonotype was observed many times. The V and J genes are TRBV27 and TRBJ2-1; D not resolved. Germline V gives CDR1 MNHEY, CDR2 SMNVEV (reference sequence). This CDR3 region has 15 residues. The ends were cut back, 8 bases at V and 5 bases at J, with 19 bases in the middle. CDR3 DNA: TGTGCCAGCCAATCAAAGGCCCTTGGGCACAATGAGCAGTTCTTC. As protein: CASQSKALGHNEQFF.

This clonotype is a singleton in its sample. The CDR3 region is CASIPQGVGLFF. The CDR3 DNA sequence: TGTGCCAGCATCCCTCAGGGGGTAGGGCTGTTTTTT. The J gene is TRBJ2-2, the V gene TRBV7-3, with 7 bases identical to TRBD1. This CDR3 is built from 12 residues. CDR1 and CDR2 from the germline V gene are SGHTA and FQGTGA. V trimming: 7 bases; J trimming: 13 bases; junction bases outside the gene matches: 9.

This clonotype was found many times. For the CDR3, the DNA is TGTGCCAGCAGTCGGGACCGTTACAATGAGCAGTTCTTC. Translation gives CASSRDRYNEQFF. The chain combines TRBV5-6 with TRBJ2-1, with D perhaps TRBD1 or TRBD2 (5 bases each). In germline, CDR1 is SGHDT, CDR2 YYEEEE. The CDR3 is 13 amino acids. V gave up 5 bases and J gave up 4 bases, with 10 bases separating them.

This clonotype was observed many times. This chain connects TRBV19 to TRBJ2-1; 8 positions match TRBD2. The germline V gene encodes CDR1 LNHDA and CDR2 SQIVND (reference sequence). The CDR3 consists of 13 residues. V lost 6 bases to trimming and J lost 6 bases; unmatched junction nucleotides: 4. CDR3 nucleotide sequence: TGTGCCAGTAGCCGGACTAGCTTCAATGAGCAGTTCTTC. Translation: CASSRTSFNEQFF.

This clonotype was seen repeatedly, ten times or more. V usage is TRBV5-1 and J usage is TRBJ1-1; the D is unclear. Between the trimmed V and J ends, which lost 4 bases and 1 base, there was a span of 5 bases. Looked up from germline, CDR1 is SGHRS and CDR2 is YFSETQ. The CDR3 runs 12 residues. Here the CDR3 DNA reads TGCGCCAGCAGCCAGGCGAACACTGAAGCTTTCTTT. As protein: CASSQANTEAFF.